This entry concerns a single TCR beta chain. What it binds is unknown. V dropped 0 bases and J dropped 1 base, with 10 bases sitting between them. This CDR3 region has 15 residues. Germline CDR1 and CDR2: SGHRS and YFSETQ. TCRdb re-analysed the 5' RACE reads in MiXCR, keeping a single row per CDR3 protein. Of 200,000 to 300,000 distinct CDR3 sequences listed, 6.7% are singletons. The sample belongs to a study of T cells after yellow fever vaccination. The wider study: Some fractions had low cell numbers, and these were prepared with SMART-Seq v4 Ultra Low Input. Study-level findings and limits: It was a weaker secondary response, yet one that peaked faster, at day 5 versus 15.

The material was CD4+ T cells sorted from PBMCs, obtained on the day of the yellow fever booster vaccination. This chain links TRBV5-1 with TRBJ1-1, with D possibly being TRBD1 (5 bases). The source is a man aged 25 to 40 who received the YFV17D yellow fever vaccine. DNA for the CDR3: TGCGCCAGCAGCTTGGCGGACATGGGGAACACTGAAGCTTTCTTT. Its protein product is CASSLADMGNTEAFF.